These 26 T cell receptor beta chains came from one sample sequenced in a study of T cell responses to AZD1222 COVID-19 vaccine. Sequencing used immunoSEQ multiplex PCR; TCRdb keeps in-frame clones, though not all of them. Here the sample spans roughly 140,000 clones, 88% being singletons. Sequenced here: peripheral blood, sampled on day 0 of AZD1222 vaccination. Source of these receptors: an adult in good health.

The chain joins TRBV6-5 to TRBJ1-2; 7 nucleotides match TRBD1. The CDR3 runs to 13 residues. V was pared by 4 bases and J by 6 bases, with 5 bases of the junction left unmatched. Germline CDR1 MNHEY, CDR2 SVGAGI. CDR3 nucleotide sequence: TGTGCCAGCAGTTTCGACAGGGAGAATGGCTACACCTTC. Translation gives CASSFDRENGYTF.

The chain links TRBV19 to TRBJ1-2, with a tentative D call TRBD1 (6 bases). The CDR3 spans 16 residues. V was shortened by 1 base and J by 0 bases, with 12 bases between the two germline ends. The germline V gene has CDR1 LNHDA and CDR2 SQIVND (reference sequence). In DNA form, the CDR3 reads TGTGCCAGTAGTATAGCCCAGGGGCAGGCTAACTATGGCTACACCTTC. The encoded protein is CASSIAQGQANYGYTF.

V is TRBV4-1 and J is TRBJ1-6; 7 bases line up with TRBD1. V trimming: 4 bases; J trimming: 5 bases; junction bases outside the gene matches: 11. There are 17 residues in the CDR3. The germline gives CDR1 MGHRA, CDR2 YSYEKL. Here the CDR3 DNA reads TGCGCCAGCAGCCGTACCGAGGGACAGACAAATAATTCACCCCTCCACTTT. The encoded protein is CASSRTEGQTNNSPLHF.

This chain uses TRBV5-1 with TRBJ2-1, with 10 bases fitting TRBD2. Trimming removed 0 bases from V and 6 bases from J; junction bases left unmatched: 3. The CDR3 covers 15 residues. Germline CDR1 reads SGHRS; CDR2 reads YFSETQ. The CDR3 DNA reads TGCGCCAGCAGCTTGGATGGGACTAGCGCCAATGAGCAGTTCTTC. This codes for CASSLDGTSANEQFF.

The chain joins TRBV11-3 to TRBJ2-3; the match to TRBD2 covers 9 bases. CDR1 is SGHNT and CDR2 is YENEEA in the germline V gene. The CDR3 loop spans 17 amino acids. The V segment lost 5 bases and the J segment 4 bases; nucleotides outside the gene matches: 13. CDR3 DNA sequence: TGTGCCAGCAGCGAAGTGGTCAGCGGGAGGACCCCAGATACGCAGTATTTT. Its protein is CASSEVVSGRTPDTQYF.

V usage is TRBV6-4 and J usage is TRBJ2-1, with D possibly called TRBD1 or TRBD2 (6 bases each). V was trimmed by 4 bases and J by 6 bases, leaving 13 bases between them. This CDR3 contains 14 residues. Germline CDR1 is MRHNA and CDR2 is SNTAGT. The CDR3 reads CASSGRGSSNEQFF. The CDR3 DNA sequence: TGTGCCAGCAGTGGGAGGGGGAGTAGCAATGAGCAGTTCTTC.

This chain links TRBV2 with TRBJ2-1, with TRBD1 matching 8 bases. Germline V gene sequence: CDR1 SNHLY, CDR2 FYNNEI. J gave up 7 bases and V 6 bases, and 5 bases lay outside the gene matches. The length of the CDR3 is 13 residues. The CDR3 region is CASRGQGSNEQFF. In nucleotides, the CDR3 is TGTGCCAGCAGAGGACAGGGTTCGAATGAGCAGTTCTTC.

The chain links TRBV5-6 to TRBJ2-7; the match to TRBD1 covers 10 bases. With V trimmed by 7 bases and J by 2 bases, 6 bases remained unmatched. Germline assignment: CDR1 SGHDT and CDR2 YYEEEE. The CDR3 is 14 residues long. The DNA of the CDR3 is TGTGCCAGCTTCGGGACAGGGGAAACCTACGAGCAGTACTTC. It is translated as CASFGTGETYEQYF. Drawing the rest from reference TRBV5-6 and TRBJ2-7, the complete variable domain is DAGVTQSPTHLIKTRGQQVTLRCSPKSGHDTVSWYQQALGQGPQFIFQYYEEEERQRGNFPDRFSGHQFPNYSSELNVNALLLGDSALYLCASFGTGETYEQYFGPGTRLTVT.

This clone was detected only a few times. The CDR3 here is CASSDERGYEQYF. CDR3 DNA sequence: TGTGCCAGCAGCGATGAGAGAGGTTACGAGCAGTACTTC. V and J are TRBV5-4 and TRBJ2-7, with unresolved D. V lost 4 bases, J lost 4 bases, and 12 bases lay in between. CDR1 SGHNT and CDR2 YYREEE come from the germline V gene (reference sequence). This CDR3 is built from 13 residues.

The rearrangement links TRBV4-3 to TRBJ2-2; TRBD2 matches at 12 bases. The CDR3 covers 18 residues. Trimming at V came to 3 bases and at J to 7 bases, leaving 12 bases not matched to a gene. Germline CDR1 and CDR2: LGHNA and YSLEER. In nucleotides, the CDR3 is TGCGCCAGCAGCCACCCGACTAGCGGGAGCCCCCTCAACGGGGAGCTGTTTTTT. This gives the protein CASSHPTSGSPLNGELFF.

This chain uses TRBV19 with TRBJ1-1; 7 bases align to TRBD1. This CDR3 contains 15 residues. Looked up from germline, CDR1 is LNHDA and CDR2 is SQIVND (reference sequence). J gave up 1 base and V 3 bases, and 5 bases lay outside the gene matches. This CDR3 is CASSIDREGNTEAFF. The DNA for the CDR3 is TGTGCCAGTAGTATTGACAGGGAGGGGAACACTGAAGCTTTCTTT.

The chain is built from TRBV6-6 and TRBJ1-1; TRBD1 matches at 7 bases. Losses at the gene ends were 2 bases for V and 1 base for J; bases not matched to a gene: 7. Germline loops: CDR1 MNHNY, CDR2 SVGAGI (reference sequence). This CDR3 spans 16 amino acids. In DNA, the CDR3 is TGTGCCAGCAGTTACCTCCCGACAGGGAGGAACACTGAAGCTTTCTTT. Its translation: CASSYLPTGRNTEAFF.

The chain carries TRBV11-1 and TRBJ2-7, with 9 bases identical to TRBD2. In germline, CDR1 is SGHAT, CDR2 FQDESV (reference sequence). J lost 2 bases, V lost 5 bases, and 10 bases had no gene match. This CDR3 region has 16 residues. The CDR3 DNA reads as TGTGCCAGCAGCCGTCTCAATAGCGGGAGAACCTACGAGCAGTACTTC. As protein: CASSRLNSGRTYEQYF.

J is TRBJ2-1 and V is TRBV11-2; 9 nucleotides align to TRBD2. Germline CDR1 SGHAT, CDR2 FQNNGV. The length of the CDR3 is 16 residues. The ends lost 5 bases at V and 2 bases at J; junction bases unmatched: 7. The CDR3 sequence: CASSPRERGAYNEQFF. DNA of the CDR3: TGTGCCAGCAGCCCTCGGGAGCGGGGGGCCTACAATGAGCAGTTCTTC.

The chain couples TRBV6-2 or TRBV6-3 to TRBJ1-1; D is uncertain. Germline V gene data show CDR1 as MNHEY and CDR2 as SVGEGT. Trimming removed 4 bases at V and 0 bases at J, with 12 bases between. This CDR3 has 15 amino acids. CDR3 amino acids: CASSSPSGLNTEAFF. For the CDR3, the DNA is TGTGCCAGCAGTTCCCCGTCCGGGCTGAACACTGAAGCTTTCTTT.

The chain is built from TRBV4-2 and TRBJ2-1, with a tentative D call TRBD2 (6 bases). Trimming left V 4 bases short and J 0 bases short, with 10 bases between. This CDR3 comprises 15 residues. Germline lookup yields CDR1 LGHNA and CDR2 YNFKEQ. The CDR3 sequence: CASSLDGSSYNEQFF. The CDR3 DNA is TGTGCCAGCAGCCTTGACGGGAGCTCCTACAATGAGCAGTTCTTC.

The chain carries TRBV20-1 and TRBJ2-5; no firm D call. The CDR3 runs 11 residues. Trimming cost V 6 bases and J 0 bases, with 5 bases left between them. CDR1 and CDR2 from the germline V gene are DFQATT and SNEGSKA (reference sequence). The CDR3 region has the DNA TGCAGTGCACCGTACCAAGAGACCCAGTACTTC. The encoded protein is CSAPYQETQYF.

The chain is built from TRBV24-1 and TRBJ1-5, with no clear D. The germline V and J ends were trimmed by 6 bases and 4 bases, with 12 bases remaining between them. CDR1 and CDR2 (germline): KGHDR, SFDVKD. This CDR3 comprises 14 residues. The CDR3 DNA is TGTGCCACCAGTCGGCGGGTCGAGAATCAGCCCCAGCATTTT. Its translation is CATSRRVENQPQHF.

V usage is TRBV12-3 or TRBV12-4 and J usage is TRBJ1-2, with no clear D. This CDR3 comprises 12 residues. The V and J ends lost 1 base and 7 bases respectively, with 7 bases between them. This chain's CDR3 is CASSLGAAGYTF. CDR3 in DNA: TGTGCCAGCAGTTTAGGCGCTGCTGGCTACACCTTC.

The V and J genes are TRBV2 and TRBJ2-7; a possible D gene is TRBD1 (6 bases). CDR1 SNHLY and CDR2 FYNNEI come from the germline V gene. The CDR3 is 12 amino acids. Trimming left V 4 bases short and J 7 bases short, with 11 bases between. The CDR3 here is CASSATGGEQYF. The CDR3 bases are TGTGCCAGCAGTGCGACAGGTGGGGAGCAGTACTTC.

This chain connects TRBV27 to TRBJ2-1; D gene ambiguous. The CDR3 totals 11 residues. Germline V gene lookup returns CDR1 MNHEY and CDR2 SMNVEV (reference sequence). The ends were cut back, 3 bases at V and 6 bases at J, with 3 bases in the middle. The CDR3 DNA reads TGTGCCAGCAGTTTGAGCAATGAGCAGTTCTTC. It specifies CASSLSNEQFF.

This clone came up once. The chain couples TRBV7-3 to TRBJ1-1, with no clear D. Germline CDR1 reads SGHTA; CDR2 reads FQGTGA. Trimming removed 5 bases at V and 1 base at J, with 11 bases between. The CDR3 runs 14 residues. The CDR3 DNA follows: TGTGCCAGCAGCCCTACCGGGCAGAACACTGAAGCTTTCTTT. Protein product: CASSPTGQNTEAFF.

The J gene is TRBJ2-7, the V gene TRBV7-9; unclear D gene. The V gene lost 3 bases and the J gene lost 7 bases, with 7 bases spanning the gap. This CDR3 has 11 residues. Germline V gene lookup returns CDR1 SEHNR and CDR2 FQNEAQ (reference sequence). DNA for the CDR3: TGTGCCAGCAGCTTTGACGGGGAGCAGTACTTC. Encoded protein: CASSFDGEQYF.

This clone was recorded only once. V usage is TRBV6-5 and J usage is TRBJ1-2; 9 nucleotides line up with TRBD1. The CDR3 is made up of 15 amino acids. The junction had 10 bases not matched to a gene; V was cut back by 5 bases and J by 6 bases. Germline V gene sequence: CDR1 MNHEY, CDR2 SVGAGI. In DNA, the CDR3 is TGTGCCAGCAGTCGTCCGGGACAGGGTTTACATGGCTACACCTTC. As protein: CASSRPGQGLHGYTF.

J is TRBJ1-3 and V is TRBV30; D unclear. Trimming left V 4 bases short and J 0 bases short, with 4 bases between. The CDR3 runs 12 residues. Looked up from germline, CDR1 is GTSNPN and CDR2 is SVGIG (reference sequence). The CDR3 bases are TGTGCCTGGATCCCCTCTGGAAACACCATATATTTT. Residues: CAWIPSGNTIYF.

Worth noting for this clone: Additional DNA sequences in this sample encode the identical CDR3. The chain employs TRBV20-1 and TRBJ1-2; D gene ambiguous. Trimming left V 1 base short and J 3 bases short, with 3 bases between. From germline, CDR1 is DFQATT and CDR2 SNEGSKA (reference sequence). The CDR3 has 11 residues. As DNA, the CDR3 is TGCAGTGCTAGAGCAGACTATGGCTACACCTTC. It is translated as CSARADYGYTF.